This entry lists 3 T cell receptor beta chains sequenced from one sample in a study of blood T cell repertoires in COVID-19. Clones were read by immunoSEQ multiplex PCR, and TCRdb kept only the in-frame ones, dropping some. In the table there are 150,000 to 200,000 clones, around 88% of which are singletons. Sample: PBMCs or T cells enriched from blood (not recorded which). Receptor source: a woman aged 50 to 60 in a cohort exposed to, infected with or recovered from COVID-19 (not recorded which).

The chain combines TRBV19 with TRBJ1-5; D perhaps matches TRBD1 (5 bases). V shed 4 bases and J shed 0 bases, with 7 bases lying between them. From germline, CDR1 is LNHDA and CDR2 SQIVND (reference sequence). This CDR3 region has 14 residues. In nucleotides, the CDR3 is TGTGCCAGTAGTACACAGGCTAGCAATCAGCCCCAGCATTTT. It specifies CASSTQASNQPQHF.

This clone was found once. The rearrangement links TRBV2 to TRBJ1-1; perhaps TRBD1 as D (6 bases). The CDR3 is 12 residues long. Trimming removed 5 bases at V and 4 bases at J, with 8 bases between. Germline CDR1 is SNHLY and CDR2 is FYNNEI. CDR3 in DNA: TGTGCCAGCAGTCTACAGGGCACTGAAGCTTTCTTT. Translating it yields CASSLQGTEAFF.

This chain links TRBV18 with TRBJ2-2; D perhaps matches TRBD1 (5 bases). There are 17 residues in the CDR3. V lost 0 bases and J lost 1, with 12 bases in between. Germline values: CDR1 KGHSH, CDR2 LQKENI. The DNA for the CDR3 is TGTGCCAGCTCACCACCTCGTGAAAGGGGGAACACCGGGGAGCTGTTTTTT. Its protein is CASSPPRERGNTGELFF.